This TCR beta chain was obtained from a study of lymphopenia after photon versus proton radiotherapy. The V gene lost 8 bases and the J gene lost 0 bases, with 10 bases spanning the gap. Germline V gene data show CDR1 as WNHNN and CDR2 as SYGVQD (reference sequence). The CDR3 is 13 amino acids. Measured with immunoSEQ multiplex PCR; TCRdb has only the in-frame clones, and not every one. The sample gives 70,000 or so clones, 85% to 95% of which show up once; 2.2% is in the top ten. The V call is TRBV10-1, the J call TRBJ2-5; tentative D call: TRBD2 (6 bases). The source material was peripheral blood, sampled from a patient treated with photon-based radiotherapy. The receptor was isolated from a middle-aged woman with cholangiocarcinoma. CDR3 residues: CASGGLDQETQYF. The DNA of the CDR3 is TGCGCCAGCGGGGGACTGGACCAAGAGACCCAGTACTTC.